A single sample gave rise to the 27 T cell receptor beta chains below, sequenced in a study of T cell responses to AZD1222 COVID-19 vaccine. Generated by immunoSEQ multiplex PCR, the TCRdb table keeps only in-frame clones and is missing some. Of about 150,000 clones in the sample, about 92% were seen once. Material: peripheral blood, obtained on day 0 of AZD1222 vaccination. The receptors were gathered from an adult in good health.

V and J are TRBV2 and TRBJ1-3; 8 bases agree with TRBD1. The length of the CDR3 is 16 residues. Trimming removed 4 bases from V and 0 bases from J; junction bases left unmatched: 5. Germline lookup yields CDR1 SNHLY and CDR2 FYNNEI. The CDR3 DNA is TGTGCCAGCAGTGCGGGACAGGCTGCCTCTGGAAACACCATATATTTT. Its translation is CASSAGQAASGNTIYF. The full variable domain, rest sourced from reference TRBV2 and TRBJ1-3, is EPEVTQTPSHQVTQMGQEVILRCVPISNHLYFYWYRQILGQKVEFLVSFYNNEISEKSEIFDDQFSVERPDGSNFTLKIRSTKLEDSAMYFCASSAGQAASGNTIYFGEGSWLTVV.

CDR3 protein: CASSPAEGSTEAFF. CDR3 DNA sequence: TGTGCCAGCTCACCAGCGGAGGGTTCTACTGAAGCTTTCTTT. The chain joins TRBV18 to TRBJ1-1; no reliable D call. Trimming took 2 bases from V and 5 from J, leaving 12 bases between them. Germline CDR1 and CDR2: KGHSH and LQKENI. This CDR3 is 14 amino acids long.

The gene calls are TRBV27 and TRBJ2-1; D may correspond to TRBD1 or TRBD2 (5 bases each). Trimming removed 7 bases at V and 7 bases at J, with 8 bases between. The CDR3 has 11 residues. CDR1 is MNHEY and CDR2 is SMNVEV in the germline V gene (reference sequence). The CDR3 DNA reads as TGTGCCAGCATGGGACGGAATGAGCAGTTCTTC. Protein product: CASMGRNEQFF.

The rearrangement joins TRBV29-1 to TRBJ1-2; 10 nucleotides line up with TRBD1. The J segment lost 8 bases and the V segment lost 7 bases, leaving 4 bases of the junction unmatched. This CDR3 contains 11 residues. The germline CDR1 and CDR2 sequences are SQVTM and ANQGSEA. The CDR3 spells CSGQGAGGYTF. As DNA, the CDR3 is TGCAGCGGACAGGGGGCAGGAGGCTACACCTTC.

J is TRBJ1-4 and V is TRBV2; maybe TRBD1 (6 bases). The CDR3 runs 15 residues. V lost 6 bases, J lost 2 bases, and 13 bases lay in between. Germline V gene data show CDR1 as SNHLY and CDR2 as FYNNEI. The CDR3 spells CASRAGQGTNEKLFF. CDR3 coding DNA: TGTGCCAGCAGGGCGGGACAAGGCACTAATGAAAAACTGTTTTTT. Based on the CDR3 plus reference TRBV2 and TRBJ1-4, the full variable domain is EPEVTQTPSHQVTQMGQEVILRCVPISNHLYFYWYRQILGQKVEFLVSFYNNEISEKSEIFDDQFSVERPDGSNFTLKIRSTKLEDSAMYFCASRAGQGTNEKLFFGSGTQLSVL.

V gene TRBV18 combines with J gene TRBJ2-2; TRBD1 aligns across 8 bases. Germline lookup yields CDR1 KGHSH and CDR2 LQKENI. The CDR3 consists of 16 residues. The V segment lost 5 bases and the J segment 7 bases; nucleotides outside the gene matches: 12. CDR3 region: CASSDQGQGSGGELFF. For the CDR3, the DNA is TGTGCCAGCTCAGATCAAGGACAGGGTAGCGGCGGGGAGCTGTTTTTT.

This clone was observed a single time. The genes are TRBV3-1 (or the pseudogene TRBV3-2) and TRBJ2-3; D gene unclear. V shed 5 bases and J shed 4 bases, with 7 bases lying between them. Germline CDR1 is LGHDT and CDR2 is YNNKEL (reference sequence). The CDR3 is 12 amino acids. The CDR3 loop is CASSLSADTQYF. CDR3 nucleotide sequence: TGTGCCAGCAGCTTGTCGGCAGATACGCAGTATTTT.

The V gene is TRBV5-1, the J gene TRBJ2-5; D may correspond to TRBD1 or TRBD2 (6 bases each). The CDR3 is made up of 16 amino acids. Germline-derived CDR1 and CDR2 are SGHRS and YFSETQ. V lost 2 bases, J lost 1 base, and 15 bases lay in between. The CDR3 DNA follows: TGCGCCAGCAGCTTTAGTGGTAGGGGGGTCCAAGAGACCCAGTACTTC. The encoded protein is CASSFSGRGVQETQYF.

The chain joins TRBV7-3 to TRBJ2-5; D is unresolved. The CDR3 spans 14 residues. With 5 bases removed from V and 5 bases from J, the gap between germline ends came to 15 bases. The germline CDR1 and CDR2 sequences are SGHTA and FQGTGA. This CDR3 is CASSLVGLLETQYF. Here the CDR3 DNA reads TGTGCCAGCAGCCTGGTCGGCCTTTTGGAGACCCAGTACTTC. Variable domain in full (rest from reference TRBV7-3 and TRBJ2-5): GAGVSQTPSNKVTEKGKYVELRCDPISGHTALYWYRQSLGQGPEFLIYFQGTGAADDSGLPNDRFFAVRPEGSVSTLKIQRTERGDSAVYLCASSLVGLLETQYFGPGTRLLVL.

The chain combines TRBV20-1 with TRBJ1-2; TRBD1 agrees at 8 bases. The trim removed 3 bases at V and 1 base at J, leaving 7 bases unmatched. CDR3 length: 15 amino acids. Germline CDR1 DFQATT, CDR2 SNEGSKA (reference sequence). The CDR3 DNA reads TGCAGTGCTAGTCGGACAGGGTCCAATAACTATGGCTACACCTTC. This encodes CSASRTGSNNYGYTF.

The rearrangement uses TRBV30 and TRBJ2-3, with D tentatively TRBD2 (6 bases). The V gene lost 4 bases and the J gene lost 3 bases, with 14 bases spanning the gap. Germline V gene data show CDR1 as GTSNPN and CDR2 as SVGIG (reference sequence). The CDR3 spans 14 residues. The CDR3 DNA sequence: TGTGCCTGGATGACGGGAGTAGGGACAGATACGCAGTATTTT. Its protein is CAWMTGVGTDTQYF.

The chain carries TRBV7-2 and TRBJ1-1; D call uncertain. Germline V gene data show CDR1 as SGHTA and CDR2 as FQGNSA. Trimming shortened V by 5 bases and J by 0 bases, and 13 bases separated the two germline ends. The CDR3 covers 15 residues. The CDR3 loop reads CASSQPDTLNTEAFF. CDR3 in DNA: TGTGCCAGCAGCCAGCCGGATACGCTGAACACTGAAGCTTTCTTT.

This chain connects TRBV6-6 to TRBJ2-7, with 10 bases aligning to TRBD1. Per the germline V gene, CDR1 is MNHNY and CDR2 is SVGAGI (reference sequence). Trimming removed 2 bases from V and 4 bases from J; junction bases left unmatched: 5. CDR3 size: 15 residues. CDR3 loop: CASSYGTGDRYEQYF. The CDR3 DNA reads TGTGCCAGCAGTTACGGGACAGGGGACCGATACGAGCAGTACTTC.

The rearrangement joins TRBV2 to TRBJ1-6; D is unclear. V lost 2 bases and J lost 14, with 13 bases in between. This CDR3 has 13 amino acids. The germline CDR1 and CDR2 sequences are SNHLY and FYNNEI. CDR3 residues: CASSERTDLALHF. DNA for the CDR3: TGTGCCAGCAGTGAAAGAACAGACCTAGCCCTCCACTTT.

This rearrangement joins TRBV7-2 to TRBJ1-1, with 9 bases matching TRBD1. After removal of 1 base from V and 5 bases from J, the junction contained 8 bases not matched to a gene. CDR3 length: 16 residues. Per the germline V gene, CDR1 is SGHTA and CDR2 is FQGNSA. CDR3 sequence (DNA): TGTGCCAGCAGCTTAGGAGCCCCGGGACAGGGTACTGAAGCTTTCTTT. Its protein is CASSLGAPGQGTEAFF.

A remark on this clone: The sample has other DNA sequences that encode this CDR3 too. The chain uses TRBV3-1 (or the pseudogene TRBV3-2) and TRBJ1-3; TRBD1 matches at 7 bases. The CDR3 covers 16 residues. From germline, CDR1 is LGHDT and CDR2 YNNKEL (reference sequence). With 4 bases clipped from V and 3 bases from J, the junction kept 9 bases outside the gene matches. The CDR3: CASSLRQGGGGNTIYF. CDR3 coding DNA: TGTGCCAGCAGCCTCCGACAGGGAGGAGGTGGAAACACCATATATTTT.

The rearrangement links TRBV6-6 to TRBJ1-2, with D perhaps TRBD1 (5 bases). V shed 2 bases and J shed 7 bases, with 11 bases lying between them. CDR3 length equals 13 residues. Germline V gene data show CDR1 as MNHNY and CDR2 as SVGAGI (reference sequence). The CDR3 DNA follows: TGTGCCAGCAGTTACCGGACGGGGGGTGGCTACACCTTC. Encoded protein: CASSYRTGGGYTF.

This chain connects TRBV7-8 to TRBJ1-3; no firm D call. Germline V gives CDR1 SGHVS, CDR2 FQNEAQ. V lost 5 bases, J lost 9 bases, and 11 bases lay in between. The CDR3 is made up of 12 amino acids. The CDR3 coding sequence is TGTGCCAGCAGCCCCGGCTCCGGCACCATATATTTT. Translation: CASSPGSGTIYF.

V and J are TRBV2 and TRBJ2-3; possible D gene TRBD2, 6 bases. The CDR3 is made up of 14 amino acids. Germline-derived CDR1 and CDR2 are SNHLY and FYNNEI. V was clipped by 6 bases and J by 1 base, with 11 bases between them. CDR3 DNA: TGTGCCAGCAGGCGGGACGGGGGCACAGATACGCAGTATTTT. Translated: CASRRDGGTDTQYF.

This rearrangement joins TRBV7-2 to TRBJ1-5; the D gene is possibly TRBD1 (6 bases). The germline V gene encodes CDR1 SGHTA and CDR2 FQGNSA. Trimming pared 3 bases from V and 4 bases from J, leaving 13 bases between. The CDR3 covers 15 residues. DNA of the CDR3: TGTGCCAGCAGCTTCACCGGGACACTTAATCAGCCCCAGCATTTT. The encoded protein is CASSFTGTLNQPQHF.

The J gene is TRBJ1-3, the V gene TRBV19, with D unresolved. Germline V lookup: CDR1 LNHDA, CDR2 SQIVND (reference sequence). The CDR3 has 16 amino acids. V was cut by 1 base and J by 0 bases, with 10 bases left in between. CDR3 protein: CASSIAATFSGNTIYF. CDR3 coding DNA: TGTGCCAGTAGTATAGCAGCCACCTTCTCTGGAAACACCATATATTTT.

This clone was counted once. The chain couples TRBV2 to TRBJ2-1; tentative D call: TRBD2 (5 bases). This CDR3 is built from 12 residues. The V gene lost 4 bases and the J gene lost 9 bases, with 10 bases spanning the gap. From germline, CDR1 is SNHLY and CDR2 FYNNEI. CDR3 nucleotide sequence: TGTGCCAGCAGTGGGGAGATGGGTGAGCAGTTCTTC. Amino acids: CASSGEMGEQFF.

This rearrangement joins TRBV5-4 to TRBJ1-6; 7 bases map to TRBD1. The CDR3 runs to 17 residues. After removal of 4 bases from V and 0 bases from J, the junction contained 7 bases not matched to a gene. The germline CDR1 and CDR2 sequences are SGHNT and YYREEE (reference sequence). The CDR3 DNA reads TGTGCCAGCAGCCCGGGACAGACCAACTCCTATAATTCACCCCTCCACTTT. Translation gives CASSPGQTNSYNSPLHF.

The CDR3 protein is CASSQDITYEQYF. As DNA, the CDR3 is TGCGCCAGCAGCCAGGATATAACCTACGAGCAGTACTTC. This rearrangement joins TRBV4-1 to TRBJ2-7; D is unresolved. CDR3 length: 13 amino acids. Germline-derived CDR1 and CDR2 are MGHRA and YSYEKL. The V end lost 3 bases, the J end lost 2 bases, and 8 bases lay between the germline ends.

This chain connects TRBV7-9 to TRBJ2-7; tentative D call: TRBD2 (5 bases). The CDR3 has 12 residues. Germline values: CDR1 SEHNR, CDR2 FQNEAQ (reference sequence). Trimming removed 5 bases at V and 2 bases at J, with 7 bases between. The CDR3 region has the DNA TGTGCCAGCAGCCACGGGACCTACGAGCAGTACTTC. Translating gives CASSHGTYEQYF.

With regard to this clone: This sample also contains other DNA sequences that code for the same CDR3. V and J are TRBV12-3 or TRBV12-4 and TRBJ1-2; D remains ambiguous. CDR3 length: 12 residues. V lost 1 base to trimming and J lost 2 bases, with 2 bases between them. Written as DNA, the CDR3 is TGTGCCAGCAGTTTAGGGAACTATGGCTACACCTTC. Translated: CASSLGNYGYTF.

CDR3 in DNA: TGTGCCAGCAGTCCCGGGACAGGGGGCGGTGGAAACACCATATATTTT. Encoded protein: CASSPGTGGGGNTIYF. The J gene is TRBJ1-3, the V gene TRBV7-2; 12 nucleotides match TRBD1. The CDR3 is 16 residues long. Germline V CDR1 and CDR2: SGHTA, FQGNSA. V was clipped by 6 bases and J by 3 bases; unmatched bases: 6.